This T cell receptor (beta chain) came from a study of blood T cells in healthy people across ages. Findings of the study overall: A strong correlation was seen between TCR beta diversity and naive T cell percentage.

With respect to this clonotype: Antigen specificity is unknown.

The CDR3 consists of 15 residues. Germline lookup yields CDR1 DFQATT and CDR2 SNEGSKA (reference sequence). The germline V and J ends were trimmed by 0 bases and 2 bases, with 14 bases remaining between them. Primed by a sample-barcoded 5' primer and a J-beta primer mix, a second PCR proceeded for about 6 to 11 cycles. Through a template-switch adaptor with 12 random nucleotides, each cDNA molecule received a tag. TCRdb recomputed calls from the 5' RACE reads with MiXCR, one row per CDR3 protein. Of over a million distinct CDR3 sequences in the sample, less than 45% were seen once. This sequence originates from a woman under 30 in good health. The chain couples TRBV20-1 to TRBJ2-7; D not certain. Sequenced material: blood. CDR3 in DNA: TGCAGTGCTAGAGATCTCAGTCAGGAACCCTACGAGCAGTACTTC. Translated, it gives CSARDLSQEPYEQYF.